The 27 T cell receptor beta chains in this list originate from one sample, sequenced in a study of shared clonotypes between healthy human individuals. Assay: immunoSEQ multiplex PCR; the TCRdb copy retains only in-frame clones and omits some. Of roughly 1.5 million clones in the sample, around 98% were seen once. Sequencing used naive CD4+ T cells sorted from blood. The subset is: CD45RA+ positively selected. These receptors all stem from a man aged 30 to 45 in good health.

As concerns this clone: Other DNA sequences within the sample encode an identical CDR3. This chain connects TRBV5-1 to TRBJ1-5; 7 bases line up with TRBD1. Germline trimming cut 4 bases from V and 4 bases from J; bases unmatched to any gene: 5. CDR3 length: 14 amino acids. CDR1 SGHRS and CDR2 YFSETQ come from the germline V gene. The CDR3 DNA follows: TGCGCCAGCAGCCCAGGACAGGAGAATCAGCCCCAGCATTTT. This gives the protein CASSPGQENQPQHF.

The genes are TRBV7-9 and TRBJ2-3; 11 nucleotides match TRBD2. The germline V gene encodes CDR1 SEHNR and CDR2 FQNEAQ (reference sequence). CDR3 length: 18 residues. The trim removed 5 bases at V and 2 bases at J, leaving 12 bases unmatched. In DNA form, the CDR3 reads TGTGCCAGCAGCCCAACGGGACTAGCGGAAACCTACACAGATACGCAGTATTTT. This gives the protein CASSPTGLAETYTDTQYF.

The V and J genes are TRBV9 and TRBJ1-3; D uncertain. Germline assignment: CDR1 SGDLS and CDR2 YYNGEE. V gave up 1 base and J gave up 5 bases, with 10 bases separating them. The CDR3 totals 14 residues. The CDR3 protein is CASSVNLVRNTIYF. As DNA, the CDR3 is TGTGCCAGCAGCGTAAATCTGGTGAGAAACACCATATATTTT.

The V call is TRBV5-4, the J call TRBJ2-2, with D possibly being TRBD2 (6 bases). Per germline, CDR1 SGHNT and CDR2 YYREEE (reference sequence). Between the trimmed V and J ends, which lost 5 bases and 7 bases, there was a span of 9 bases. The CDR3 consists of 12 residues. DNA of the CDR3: TGTGCCAGCAGTCGGGACTTCGGGGAGCTGTTTTTT. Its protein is CASSRDFGELFF.

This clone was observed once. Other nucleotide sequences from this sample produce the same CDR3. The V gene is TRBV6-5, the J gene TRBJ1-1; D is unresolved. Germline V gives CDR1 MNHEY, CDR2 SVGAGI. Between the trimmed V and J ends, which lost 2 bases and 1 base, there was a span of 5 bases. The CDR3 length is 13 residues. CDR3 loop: CASSYGQNTEAFF. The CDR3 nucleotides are TGTGCCAGCAGTTACGGGCAGAACACTGAAGCTTTCTTT.

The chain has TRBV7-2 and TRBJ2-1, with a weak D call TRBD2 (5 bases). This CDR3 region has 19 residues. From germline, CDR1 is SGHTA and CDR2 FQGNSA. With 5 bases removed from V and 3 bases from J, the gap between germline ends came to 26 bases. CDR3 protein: CASSIQDPRSLVRYNEQFF. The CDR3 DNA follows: TGTGCCAGCAGCATACAAGACCCCCGCTCACTAGTTCGCTACAATGAGCAGTTCTTC.

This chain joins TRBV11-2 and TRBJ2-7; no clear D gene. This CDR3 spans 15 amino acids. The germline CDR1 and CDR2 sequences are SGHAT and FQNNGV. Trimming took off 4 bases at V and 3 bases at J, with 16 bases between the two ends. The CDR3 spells CASSSLEGSFYEQYF. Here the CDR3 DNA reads TGTGCCAGCAGCTCCCTGGAAGGCTCCTTCTACGAGCAGTACTTC.

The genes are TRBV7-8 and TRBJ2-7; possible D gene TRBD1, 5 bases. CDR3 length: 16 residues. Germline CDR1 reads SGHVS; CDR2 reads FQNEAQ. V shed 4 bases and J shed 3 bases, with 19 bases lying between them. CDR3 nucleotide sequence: TGTGCCAGCAGCTCACAGGCACTACCTCGGAACTACGAGCAGTACTTC. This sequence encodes CASSSQALPRNYEQYF.

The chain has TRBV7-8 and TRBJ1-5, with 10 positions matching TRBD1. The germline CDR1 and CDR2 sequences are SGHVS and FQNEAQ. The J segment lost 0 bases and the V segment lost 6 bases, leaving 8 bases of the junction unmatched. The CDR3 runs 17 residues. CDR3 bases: TGTGCCAGCAGTCAGGGACAGGGGCGCCCTAGCAATCAGCCCCAGCATTTT. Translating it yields CASSQGQGRPSNQPQHF.

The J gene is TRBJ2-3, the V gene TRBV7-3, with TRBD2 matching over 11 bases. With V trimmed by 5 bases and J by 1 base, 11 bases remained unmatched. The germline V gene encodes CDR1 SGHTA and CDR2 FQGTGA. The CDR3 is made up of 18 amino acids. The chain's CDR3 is CASSQRGRGLAGTDTQYF. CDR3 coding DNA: TGTGCCAGCAGCCAAAGGGGTAGGGGACTAGCGGGCACAGATACGCAGTATTTT. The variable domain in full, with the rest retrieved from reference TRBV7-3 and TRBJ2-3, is GAGVSQTPSNKVTEKGKYVELRCDPISGHTALYWYRQSLGQGPEFLIYFQGTGAADDSGLPNDRFFAVRPEGSVSTLKIQRTERGDSAVYLCASSQRGRGLAGTDTQYFGPGTRLTVL.

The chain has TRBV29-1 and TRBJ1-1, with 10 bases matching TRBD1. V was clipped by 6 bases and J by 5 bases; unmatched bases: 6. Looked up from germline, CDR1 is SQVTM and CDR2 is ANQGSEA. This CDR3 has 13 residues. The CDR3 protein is CSVDRGLATEAFF. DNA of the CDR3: TGCAGCGTCGACAGGGGGCTAGCAACTGAAGCTTTCTTT. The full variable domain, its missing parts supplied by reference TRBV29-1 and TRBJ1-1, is SAVISQKPSRDICQRGTSLTIQCQVDSQVTMMFWYRQQPGQSLTLIATANQGSEATYESGFVIDKFPISRPNLTFSTLTVSNMSPEDSSIYLCSVDRGLATEAFFGQGTRLTVV.

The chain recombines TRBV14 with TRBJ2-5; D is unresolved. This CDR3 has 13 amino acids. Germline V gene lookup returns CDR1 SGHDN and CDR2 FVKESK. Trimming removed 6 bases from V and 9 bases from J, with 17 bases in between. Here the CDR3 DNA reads TGTGCCAGCAGTTTCGACCCAGCCGGGTCCCAGTACTTC. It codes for CASSFDPAGSQYF.

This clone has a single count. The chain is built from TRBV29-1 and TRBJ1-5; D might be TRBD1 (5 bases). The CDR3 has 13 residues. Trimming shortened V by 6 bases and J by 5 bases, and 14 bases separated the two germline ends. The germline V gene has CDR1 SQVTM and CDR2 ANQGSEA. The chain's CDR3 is CSVSTQQDQPQHF. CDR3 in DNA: TGCAGCGTCTCTACCCAACAGGATCAGCCCCAGCATTTT.

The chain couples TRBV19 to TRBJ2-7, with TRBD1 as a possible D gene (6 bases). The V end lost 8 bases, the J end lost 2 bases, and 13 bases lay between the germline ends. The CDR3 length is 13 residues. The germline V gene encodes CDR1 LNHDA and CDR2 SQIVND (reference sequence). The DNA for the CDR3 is TGTGCCAGTTCGCAGGGGAACCCCTACGAGCAGTACTTC. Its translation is CASSQGNPYEQYF.

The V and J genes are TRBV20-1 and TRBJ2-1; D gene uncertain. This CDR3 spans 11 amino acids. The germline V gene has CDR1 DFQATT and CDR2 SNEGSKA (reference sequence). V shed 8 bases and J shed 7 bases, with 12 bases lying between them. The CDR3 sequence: CSFQIQNEQFF. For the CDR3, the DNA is TGCAGTTTCCAAATACAGAATGAGCAGTTCTTC.

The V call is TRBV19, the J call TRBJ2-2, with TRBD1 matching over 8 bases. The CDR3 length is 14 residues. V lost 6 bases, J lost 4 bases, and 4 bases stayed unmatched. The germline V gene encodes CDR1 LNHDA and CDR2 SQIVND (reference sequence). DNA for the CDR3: TGTGCCAGTAGGACAGACAGGGGCACCGGGGAGCTGTTTTTT. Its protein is CASRTDRGTGELFF.

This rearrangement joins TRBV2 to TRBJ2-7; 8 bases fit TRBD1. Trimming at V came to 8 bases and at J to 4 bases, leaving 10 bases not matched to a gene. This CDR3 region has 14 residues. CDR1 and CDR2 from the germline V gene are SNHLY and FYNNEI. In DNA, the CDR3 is TGTGCCAGCGGTAGCGACAGGGGAGGTTACGAGCAGTACTTC. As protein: CASGSDRGGYEQYF.

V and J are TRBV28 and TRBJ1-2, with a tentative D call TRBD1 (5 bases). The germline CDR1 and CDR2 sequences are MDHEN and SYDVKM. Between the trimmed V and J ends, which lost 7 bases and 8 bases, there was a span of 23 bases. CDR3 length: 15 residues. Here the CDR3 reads CASNLSGTLEGGYTF. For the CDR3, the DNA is TGTGCCAGCAATCTCTCCGGGACTTTAGAGGGAGGCTACACCTTC.

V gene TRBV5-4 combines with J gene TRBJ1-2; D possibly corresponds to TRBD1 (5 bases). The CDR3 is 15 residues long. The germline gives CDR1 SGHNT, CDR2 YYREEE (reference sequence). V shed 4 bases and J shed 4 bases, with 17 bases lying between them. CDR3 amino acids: CASSPRDGRSYGYTF. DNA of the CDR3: TGTGCCAGCAGCCCGAGGGACGGTAGAAGCTATGGCTACACCTTC.

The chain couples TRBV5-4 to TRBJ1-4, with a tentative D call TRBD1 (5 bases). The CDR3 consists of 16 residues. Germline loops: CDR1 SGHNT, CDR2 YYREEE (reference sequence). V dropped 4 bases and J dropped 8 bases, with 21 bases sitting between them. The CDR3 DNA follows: TGTGCCAGCAGCATTGGGGGGAGATTGACAGACGAAAAACTGTTTTTT. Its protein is CASSIGGRLTDEKLFF.

The CDR3 loop is CASSPLISGLLRAYEQYF. The CDR3 nucleotides are TGTGCCAGCAGTCCCCTAATTAGCGGCTTACTAAGGGCCTACGAGCAGTACTTC. This chain connects TRBV27 to TRBJ2-7; D possibly corresponds to TRBD2 (6 bases). CDR3 size: 18 residues. Trimming removed 5 bases at V and 2 bases at J, with 25 bases between. Germline V gene data show CDR1 as MNHEY and CDR2 as SMNVEV (reference sequence).

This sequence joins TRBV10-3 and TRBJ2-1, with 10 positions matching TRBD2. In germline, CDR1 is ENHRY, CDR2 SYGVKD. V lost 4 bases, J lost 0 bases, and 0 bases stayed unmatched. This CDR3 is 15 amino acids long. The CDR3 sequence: CAISGTSGSYNEQFF. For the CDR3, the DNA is TGTGCCATCAGTGGGACTAGCGGCTCCTACAATGAGCAGTTCTTC.

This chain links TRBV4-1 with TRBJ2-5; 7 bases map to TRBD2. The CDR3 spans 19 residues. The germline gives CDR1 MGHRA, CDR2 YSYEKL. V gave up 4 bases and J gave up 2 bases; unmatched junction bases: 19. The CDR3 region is CASSLDGVGLLQPQETQYF. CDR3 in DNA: TGCGCCAGCAGCCTTGACGGAGTGGGACTACTACAACCGCAAGAGACCCAGTACTTC.

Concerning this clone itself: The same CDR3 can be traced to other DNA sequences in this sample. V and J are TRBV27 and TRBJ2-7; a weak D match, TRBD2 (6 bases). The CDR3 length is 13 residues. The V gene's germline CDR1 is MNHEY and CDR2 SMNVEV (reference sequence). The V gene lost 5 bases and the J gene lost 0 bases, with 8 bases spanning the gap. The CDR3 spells CASSLRGSYEQYF. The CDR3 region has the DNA TGTGCCAGCAGTCTGCGGGGCTCCTACGAGCAGTACTTC.

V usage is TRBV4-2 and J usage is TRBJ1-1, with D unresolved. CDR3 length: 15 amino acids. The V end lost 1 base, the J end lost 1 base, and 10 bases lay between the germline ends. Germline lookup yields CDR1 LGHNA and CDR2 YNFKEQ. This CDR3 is CASSQGLRGNTEAFF. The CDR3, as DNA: TGTGCCAGCAGCCAAGGACTCCGGGGGAACACTGAAGCTTTCTTT.

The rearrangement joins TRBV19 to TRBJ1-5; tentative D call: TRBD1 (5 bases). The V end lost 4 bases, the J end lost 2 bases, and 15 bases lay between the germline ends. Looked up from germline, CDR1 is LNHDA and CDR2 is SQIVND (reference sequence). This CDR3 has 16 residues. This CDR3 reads CASSSKGLGGNQPQHF. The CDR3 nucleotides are TGTGCCAGTAGTAGTAAGGGACTGGGGGGCAATCAGCCCCAGCATTTT.

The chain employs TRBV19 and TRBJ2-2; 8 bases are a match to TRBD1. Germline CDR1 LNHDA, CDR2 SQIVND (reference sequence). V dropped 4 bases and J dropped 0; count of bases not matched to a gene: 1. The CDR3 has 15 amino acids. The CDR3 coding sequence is TGTGCCAGTAGTAGGGGACAGGCGAACACCGGGGAGCTGTTTTTT. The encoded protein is CASSRGQANTGELFF.